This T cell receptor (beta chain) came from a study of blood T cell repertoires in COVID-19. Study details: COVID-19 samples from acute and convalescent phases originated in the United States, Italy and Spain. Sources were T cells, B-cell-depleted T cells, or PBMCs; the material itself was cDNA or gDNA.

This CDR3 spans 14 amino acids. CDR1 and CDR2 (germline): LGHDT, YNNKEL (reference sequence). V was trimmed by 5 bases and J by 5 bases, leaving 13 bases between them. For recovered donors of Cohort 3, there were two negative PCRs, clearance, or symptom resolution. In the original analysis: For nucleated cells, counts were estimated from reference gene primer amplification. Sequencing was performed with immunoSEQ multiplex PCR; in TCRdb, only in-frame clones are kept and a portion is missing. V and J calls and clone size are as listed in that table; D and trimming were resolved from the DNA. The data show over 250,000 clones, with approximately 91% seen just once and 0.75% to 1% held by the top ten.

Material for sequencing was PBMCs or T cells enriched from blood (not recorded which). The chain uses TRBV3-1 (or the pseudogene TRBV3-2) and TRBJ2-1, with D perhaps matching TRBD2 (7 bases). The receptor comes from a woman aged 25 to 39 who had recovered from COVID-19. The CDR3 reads CASSSRGAHNEQFF. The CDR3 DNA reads TGTGCCAGCAGCTCCCGGGGGGCCCACAATGAGCAGTTCTTC.